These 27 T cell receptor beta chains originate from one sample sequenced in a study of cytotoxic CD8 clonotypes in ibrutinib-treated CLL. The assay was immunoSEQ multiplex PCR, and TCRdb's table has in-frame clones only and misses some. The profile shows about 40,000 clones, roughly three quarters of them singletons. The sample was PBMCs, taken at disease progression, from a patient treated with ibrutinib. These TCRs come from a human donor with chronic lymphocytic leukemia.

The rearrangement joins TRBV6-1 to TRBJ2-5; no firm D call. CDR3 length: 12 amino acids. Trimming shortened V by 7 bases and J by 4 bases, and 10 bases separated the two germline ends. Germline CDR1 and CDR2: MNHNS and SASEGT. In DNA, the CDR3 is TGTGCCAGCACCTGGCTTCCAGAGACCCAGTACTTC. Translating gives CASTWLPETQYF.

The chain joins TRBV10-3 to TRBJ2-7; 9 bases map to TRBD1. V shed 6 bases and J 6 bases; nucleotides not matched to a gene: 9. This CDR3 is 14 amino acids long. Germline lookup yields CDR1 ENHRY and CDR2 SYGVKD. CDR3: CAISQGTGTREQYF. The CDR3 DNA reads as TGTGCCATCAGCCAAGGGACAGGGACGCGCGAGCAGTACTTC.

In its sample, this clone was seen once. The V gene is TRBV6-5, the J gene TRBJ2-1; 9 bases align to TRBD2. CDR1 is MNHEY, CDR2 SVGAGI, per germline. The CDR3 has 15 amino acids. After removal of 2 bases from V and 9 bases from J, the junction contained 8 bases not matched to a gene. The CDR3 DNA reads TGTGCCAGCAGTTACAGAAGCGGGGGGCTGAGTGAGCAGTTCTTC. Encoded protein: CASSYRSGGLSEQFF.

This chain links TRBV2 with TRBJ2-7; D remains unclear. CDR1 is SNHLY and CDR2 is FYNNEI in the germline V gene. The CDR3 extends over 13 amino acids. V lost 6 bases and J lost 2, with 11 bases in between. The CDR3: CASSPWGTYEQYF. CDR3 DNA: TGTGCCAGCAGCCCCTGGGGTACCTACGAGCAGTACTTC. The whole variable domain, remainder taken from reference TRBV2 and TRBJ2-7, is EPEVTQTPSHQVTQMGQEVILRCVPISNHLYFYWYRQILGQKVEFLVSFYNNEISEKSEIFDDQFSVERPDGSNFTLKIRSTKLEDSAMYFCASSPWGTYEQYFGPGTRLTVT.

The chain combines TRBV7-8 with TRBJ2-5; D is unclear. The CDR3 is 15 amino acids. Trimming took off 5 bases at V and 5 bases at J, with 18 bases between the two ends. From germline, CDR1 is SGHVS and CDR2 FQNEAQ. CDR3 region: CASSVRLQLRETQYF. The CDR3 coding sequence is TGTGCCAGCAGCGTAAGGCTTCAACTAAGGGAGACCCAGTACTTC.

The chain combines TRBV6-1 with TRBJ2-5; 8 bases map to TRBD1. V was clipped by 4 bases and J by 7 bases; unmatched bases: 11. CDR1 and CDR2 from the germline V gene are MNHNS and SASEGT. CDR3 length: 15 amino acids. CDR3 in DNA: TGTGCCAGCAGTGTGGAAACGGGACAGGTCACGACCCAGTACTTC. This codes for CASSVETGQVTTQYF.

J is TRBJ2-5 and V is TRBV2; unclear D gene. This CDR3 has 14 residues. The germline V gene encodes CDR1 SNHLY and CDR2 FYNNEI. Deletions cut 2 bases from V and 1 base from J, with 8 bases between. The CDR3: CASSEPTIQETQYF. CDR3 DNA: TGTGCCAGCAGTGAACCGACAATCCAAGAGACCCAGTACTTC.

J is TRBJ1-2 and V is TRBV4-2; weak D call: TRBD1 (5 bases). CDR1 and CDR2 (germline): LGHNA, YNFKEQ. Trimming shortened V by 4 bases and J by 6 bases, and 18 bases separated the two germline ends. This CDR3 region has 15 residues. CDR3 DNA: TGTGCCAGCAGCCGACCCGCAGGGATTGGGAATGGCTACACCTTC. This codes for CASSRPAGIGNGYTF.

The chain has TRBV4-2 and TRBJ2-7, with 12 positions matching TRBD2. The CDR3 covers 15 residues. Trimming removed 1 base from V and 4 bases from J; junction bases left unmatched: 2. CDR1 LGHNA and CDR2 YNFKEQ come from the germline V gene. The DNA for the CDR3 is TGTGCCAGCAGCCAAGCTAGCGGGGGGGCTTACGAGCAGTACTTC. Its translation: CASSQASGGAYEQYF.

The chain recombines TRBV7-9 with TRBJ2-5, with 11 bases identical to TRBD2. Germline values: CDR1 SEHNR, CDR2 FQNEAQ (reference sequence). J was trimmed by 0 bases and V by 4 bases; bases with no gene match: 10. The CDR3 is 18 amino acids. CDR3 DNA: TGTGCCAGCAGCTATCCCGCCGGGACTAGCGGTTACCAAGAGACCCAGTACTTC. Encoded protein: CASSYPAGTSGYQETQYF.

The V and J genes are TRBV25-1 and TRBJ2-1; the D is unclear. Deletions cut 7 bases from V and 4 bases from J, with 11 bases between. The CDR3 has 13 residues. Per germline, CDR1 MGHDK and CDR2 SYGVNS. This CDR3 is CASIEGRYNEQFF. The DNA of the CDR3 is TGTGCCAGCATCGAAGGCAGGTACAATGAGCAGTTCTTC.

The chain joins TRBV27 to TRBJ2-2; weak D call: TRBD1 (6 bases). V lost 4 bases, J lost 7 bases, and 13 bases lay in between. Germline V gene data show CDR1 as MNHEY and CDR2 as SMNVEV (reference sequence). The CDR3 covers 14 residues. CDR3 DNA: TGTGCCAGCAGTTCAGGGGTTCGGGGCGGGGAGCTGTTTTTT. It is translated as CASSSGVRGGELFF.

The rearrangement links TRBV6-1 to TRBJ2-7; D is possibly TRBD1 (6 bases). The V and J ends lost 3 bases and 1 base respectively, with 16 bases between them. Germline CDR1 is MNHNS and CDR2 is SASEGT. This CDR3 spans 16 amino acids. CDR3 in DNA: TGTGCCAGCAGTGAGTCTAACAGGGAGATGTCCTACGAGCAGTACTTC. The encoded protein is CASSESNREMSYEQYF.

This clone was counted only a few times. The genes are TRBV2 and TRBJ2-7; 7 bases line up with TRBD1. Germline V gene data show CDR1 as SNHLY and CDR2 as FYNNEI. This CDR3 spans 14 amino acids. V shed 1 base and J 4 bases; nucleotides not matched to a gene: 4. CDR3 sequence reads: CASSEDRGGYEQYF. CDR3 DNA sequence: TGTGCCAGCAGTGAAGACAGGGGTGGGTACGAGCAGTACTTC.

Here the CDR3 DNA reads TGCAGCGTTGCAAAGGGGGCAGGGGACGCTTTCTTT. This gives the protein CSVAKGAGDAFF. The chain recombines TRBV29-1 with TRBJ1-1, with 7 bases lining up with TRBD1. The length of the CDR3 is 12 residues. The germline V gene has CDR1 SQVTM and CDR2 ANQGSEA. After removal of 4 bases from V and 11 bases from J, the junction contained 10 bases not matched to a gene.

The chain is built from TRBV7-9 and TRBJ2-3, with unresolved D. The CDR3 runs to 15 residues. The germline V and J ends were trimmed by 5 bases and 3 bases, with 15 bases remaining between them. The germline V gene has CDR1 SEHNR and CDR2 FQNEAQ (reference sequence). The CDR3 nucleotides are TGTGCCAGCAGCAGGGTTTCAGGCGGTACAGATACGCAGTATTTT. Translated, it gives CASSRVSGGTDTQYF.

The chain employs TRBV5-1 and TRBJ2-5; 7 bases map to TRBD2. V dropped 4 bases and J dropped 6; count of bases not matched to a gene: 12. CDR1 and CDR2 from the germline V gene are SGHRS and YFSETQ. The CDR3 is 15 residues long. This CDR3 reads CASSPPPGGLKTQYF. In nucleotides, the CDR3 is TGCGCCAGCAGCCCCCCCCCGGGGGGTTTGAAGACCCAGTACTTC.

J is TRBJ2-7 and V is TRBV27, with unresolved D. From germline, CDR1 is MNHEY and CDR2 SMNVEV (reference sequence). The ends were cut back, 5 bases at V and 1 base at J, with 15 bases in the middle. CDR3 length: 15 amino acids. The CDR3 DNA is TGTGCCAGCAGTCCAACCGACACTTCATCCTACGAGCAGTACTTC. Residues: CASSPTDTSSYEQYF.

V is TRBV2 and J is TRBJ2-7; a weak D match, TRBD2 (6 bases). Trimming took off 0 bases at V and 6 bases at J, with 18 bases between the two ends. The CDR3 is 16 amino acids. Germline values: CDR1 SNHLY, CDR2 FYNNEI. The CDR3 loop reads CASSEAGGRYPREQYF. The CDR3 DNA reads TGTGCCAGCAGTGAAGCTGGTGGGAGGTACCCTCGCGAGCAGTACTTC.

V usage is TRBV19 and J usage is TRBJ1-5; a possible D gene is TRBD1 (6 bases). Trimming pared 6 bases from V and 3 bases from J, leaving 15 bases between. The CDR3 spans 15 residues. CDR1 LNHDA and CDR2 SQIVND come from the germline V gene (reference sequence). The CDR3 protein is CASSYGQTFNQPQHF. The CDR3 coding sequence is TGTGCCAGTAGCTATGGACAGACTTTCAATCAGCCCCAGCATTTT.

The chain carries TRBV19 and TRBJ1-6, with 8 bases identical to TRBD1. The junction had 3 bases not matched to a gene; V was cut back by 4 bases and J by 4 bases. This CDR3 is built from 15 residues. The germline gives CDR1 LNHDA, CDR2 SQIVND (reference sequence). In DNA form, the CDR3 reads TGTGCCAGTAGTACCCGACAGGGGTATAATTCACCCCTCCACTTT. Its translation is CASSTRQGYNSPLHF. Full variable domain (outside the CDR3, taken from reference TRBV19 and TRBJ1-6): DGGITQSPKYLFRKEGQNVTLSCEQNLNHDAMYWYRQDPGQGLRLIYYSQIVNDFQKGDIAEGYSVSREKKESFPLTVTSAQKNPTAFYLCASSTRQGYNSPLHFGNGTRLTVT.

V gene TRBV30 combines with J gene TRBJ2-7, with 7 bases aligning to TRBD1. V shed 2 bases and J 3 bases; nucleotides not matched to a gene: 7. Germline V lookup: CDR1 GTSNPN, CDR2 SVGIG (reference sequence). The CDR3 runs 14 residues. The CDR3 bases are TGTGCCTGGAGTCCCGGGACAGCCGTCTACGAGCAGTACTTC. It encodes CAWSPGTAVYEQYF.

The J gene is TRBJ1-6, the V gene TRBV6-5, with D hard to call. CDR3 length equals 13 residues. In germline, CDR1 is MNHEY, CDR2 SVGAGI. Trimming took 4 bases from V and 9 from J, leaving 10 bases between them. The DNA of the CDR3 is TGTGCCAGCAGTTCCCCGGGGAGTTCACCCCTCCACTTT. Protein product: CASSSPGSSPLHF.

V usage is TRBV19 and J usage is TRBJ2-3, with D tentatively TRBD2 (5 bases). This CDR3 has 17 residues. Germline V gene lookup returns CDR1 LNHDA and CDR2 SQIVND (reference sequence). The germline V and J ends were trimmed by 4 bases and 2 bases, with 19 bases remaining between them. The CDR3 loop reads CASSTPPGVLLTDTQYF. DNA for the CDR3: TGTGCCAGTAGTACCCCCCCCGGGGTTCTACTCACAGATACGCAGTATTTT.

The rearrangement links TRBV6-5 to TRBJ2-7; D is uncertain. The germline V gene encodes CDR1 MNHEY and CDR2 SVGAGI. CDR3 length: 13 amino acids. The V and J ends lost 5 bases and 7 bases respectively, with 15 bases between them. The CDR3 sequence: CASSPAGVGEQYF. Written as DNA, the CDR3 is TGTGCCAGCAGTCCAGCTGGTGTAGGTGAGCAGTACTTC.

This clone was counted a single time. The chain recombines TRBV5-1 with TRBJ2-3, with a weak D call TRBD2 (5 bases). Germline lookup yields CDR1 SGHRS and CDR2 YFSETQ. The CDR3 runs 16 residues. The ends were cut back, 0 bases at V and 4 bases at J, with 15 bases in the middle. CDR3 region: CASSLGLAGGPDTQYF. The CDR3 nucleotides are TGCGCCAGCAGCTTGGGACTGGCAGGAGGCCCAGATACGCAGTATTTT.

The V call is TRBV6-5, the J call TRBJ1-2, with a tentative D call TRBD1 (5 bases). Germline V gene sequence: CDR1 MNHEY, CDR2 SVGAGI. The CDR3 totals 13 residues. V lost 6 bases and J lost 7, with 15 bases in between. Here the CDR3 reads CASRDIAQSGYTF. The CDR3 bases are TGTGCCAGCAGGGACATAGCCCAGAGTGGCTACACCTTC.